A single sample gave rise to the 25 T cell receptor beta chains below, sequenced in a study of blood T cell repertoires in COVID-19 (dated by TCRdb to the early 2020s). The library was prepared using the immunoSEQ multiplex PCR assay. The table comes from immuneACCESS by way of TCRdb, which keeps in-frame sequences with V and J called. Part of the clones is missing from these tables; in studies checked, under half for an unresolved V gene and the rest for unknown reasons. The table for this sample lists around 30,000 clones; roughly 85% of them were counted only once. The top ten clones comprise 6.5% to 7.5% of the sample. Sequencing was performed on peripheral blood. These receptors were obtained from a man aged 55 to 70 with active COVID-19.

The V and J genes are TRBV19 and TRBJ1-4, with 7 bases that match TRBD1. The V gene end was trimmed by 6 bases and the J gene end by 7 bases; junction bases not matched to a gene: 11. The CDR3 is 15 residues long. Germline CDR1 and CDR2: LNHDA and SQIVND (reference sequence). The CDR3 spells CASSKHDRAGEKLFF. The CDR3 nucleotides read TGTGCCAGTAGCAAACACGACAGGGCGGGTGAAAAACTGTTTTTT. Combining the CDR3 with reference TRBV19 and TRBJ1-4 gives the whole variable domain DGGITQSPKYLFRKEGQNVTLSCEQNLNHDAMYWYRQDPGQGLRLIYYSQIVNDFQKGDIAEGYSVSREKKESFPLTVTSAQKNPTAFYLCASSKHDRAGEKLFFGSGTQLSVL.

The rearrangement links TRBV5-5 to TRBJ1-2; 9 nucleotides align to TRBD1. CDR3 length: 15 residues. Germline trimming cut 0 bases from V and 7 bases from J; bases unmatched to any gene: 7. The germline CDR1 and CDR2 sequences are SGHKS and YYEKEE (reference sequence). CDR3 amino acids: CASSLVRTGEGGYTF. The CDR3 nucleotides are TGTGCCAGCAGCTTGGTGCGGACAGGGGAAGGTGGCTACACCTTC.

The chain uses TRBV5-1 and TRBJ2-2, with TRBD2 as a possible D gene (5 bases). V was trimmed by 3 bases and J by 5 bases, leaving 8 bases between them. This CDR3 contains 13 residues. Germline CDR1 is SGHRS and CDR2 is YFSETQ. CDR3 sequence: CASSSGKTGELFF. CDR3 bases: TGCGCCAGCAGCTCGGGGAAGACCGGGGAGCTGTTTTTT. Full variable domain (rest looked up from reference TRBV5-1 and TRBJ2-2): KAGVTQTPRYLIKTRGQQVTLSCSPISGHRSVSWYQQTPGQGLQFLFEYFSETQRNKGNFPGRFSGRQFSNSRSEMNVSTLELGDSALYLCASSSGKTGELFFGEGSRLTVL.

V and J are TRBV7-3 and TRBJ2-3; 12 bases are a match to TRBD2. The J segment lost 4 bases and the V segment lost 2 bases, leaving 1 base of the junction unmatched. CDR3 length equals 15 residues. Germline CDR1 and CDR2: SGHTA and FQGTGA. The CDR3 coding sequence is TGTGCCAGCAGCTTACTAGCGGGAGGGGCAGATACGCAGTATTTT. Translating gives CASSLLAGGADTQYF.

V usage is TRBV29-1 and J usage is TRBJ2-2; TRBD2 aligns across 11 bases. Unmatched junction bases numbered 7, after V lost 6 bases and J lost 4 bases. The CDR3 spans 15 residues. Germline V gene lookup returns CDR1 SQVTM and CDR2 ANQGSEA. CDR3 coding DNA: TGCAGCGTGGGGGGGACTAGCGGATCCACCGGGGAGCTGTTTTTT. This gives the protein CSVGGTSGSTGELFF.

V and J are TRBV3-1 (or the pseudogene TRBV3-2) and TRBJ1-2, with 8 positions matching TRBD1. The CDR3 is 12 residues long. The V segment lost 3 bases and the J segment 8 bases; nucleotides outside the gene matches: 2. Per germline, CDR1 LGHDT and CDR2 YNNKEL (reference sequence). In nucleotides, the CDR3 is TGTGCCAGCAGCCAGTCAGGGGGCGGCTACACCTTC. Translation gives CASSQSGGGYTF.

The chain recombines TRBV5-1 with TRBJ1-1, with D possibly being TRBD1 (5 bases). The V end lost 3 bases, the J end lost 8 bases, and 8 bases lay between the germline ends. Looked up from germline, CDR1 is SGHRS and CDR2 is YFSETQ. This CDR3 has 11 residues. The CDR3 spells CASSSGLEAFF. The CDR3 region has the DNA TGCGCCAGCAGCTCAGGGTTAGAAGCTTTCTTT.

The V gene is TRBV2, the J gene TRBJ2-2; no firm D call. Germline lookup yields CDR1 SNHLY and CDR2 FYNNEI. This CDR3 is built from 15 residues. Trimming stripped 10 bases from V and 4 bases from J, with 19 bases between. CDR3: CATEAVELGTGELFF. The CDR3 nucleotides read TGTGCCACCGAGGCAGTAGAGTTGGGCACCGGGGAGCTGTTTTTT. Full variable domain (missing parts from reference TRBV2 and TRBJ2-2): EPEVTQTPSHQVTQMGQEVILRCVPISNHLYFYWYRQILGQKVEFLVSFYNNEISEKSEIFDDQFSVERPDGSNFTLKIRSTKLEDSAMYFCATEAVELGTGELFFGEGSRLTVL.

The chain recombines TRBV5-1 with TRBJ2-3, with D perhaps matching TRBD2 (5 bases). V was pared by 5 bases and J by 3 bases, with 13 bases between. Germline V gene data show CDR1 as SGHRS and CDR2 as YFSETQ. This CDR3 has 14 residues. Here the CDR3 DNA reads TGCGCCAGCAGGTACCGGGCGGGTACAGATACGCAGTATTTT. This encodes CASRYRAGTDTQYF.

This sequence joins TRBV27 and TRBJ2-5; D possibly corresponds to TRBD2 (7 bases). Trimming removed 7 bases from V and 0 bases from J, with 18 bases in between. Germline CDR1 MNHEY, CDR2 SMNVEV (reference sequence). This CDR3 region has 16 residues. For the CDR3, the DNA is TGTGCCAGCATATTAGGGGGGGCCCTGTACCAAGAGACCCAGTACTTC. This gives the protein CASILGGALYQETQYF.

The chain uses TRBV6-5 and TRBJ2-7; 9 nucleotides line up with TRBD2. CDR1 and CDR2 from the germline V gene are MNHEY and SVGAGI. The CDR3 is 14 amino acids. The trim removed 4 bases at V and 1 base at J, leaving 2 bases unmatched. CDR3 bases: TGTGCCAGCAGTTTCAGCGGGAGGTCCTACGAGCAGTACTTC. Amino acids: CASSFSGRSYEQYF.

J is TRBJ2-3 and V is TRBV19; 15 positions match TRBD2. The length of the CDR3 is 17 residues. J was trimmed by 2 bases and V by 5 bases; bases with no gene match: 5. In germline, CDR1 is LNHDA, CDR2 SQIVND (reference sequence). In DNA form, the CDR3 reads TGTGCCAGTAGTGGGACTAGCGGGAGGCCCTCCACAGATACGCAGTATTTT. Translated: CASSGTSGRPSTDTQYF.

This chain uses TRBV6-5 with TRBJ1-1; possibly TRBD1 for D (6 bases). Per the germline V gene, CDR1 is MNHEY and CDR2 is SVGAGI. This CDR3 is built from 14 residues. V shed 0 bases and J shed 4 bases, with 9 bases lying between them. CDR3 sequence reads: CASSYSKGVTEAFF. DNA of the CDR3: TGTGCCAGCAGTTACTCGAAGGGGGTCACTGAAGCTTTCTTT.

J is TRBJ2-7 and V is TRBV19; unclear D gene. V lost 6 bases to trimming and J lost 6 bases, with 15 bases between them. Germline assignment: CDR1 LNHDA and CDR2 SQIVND (reference sequence). The CDR3 covers 13 residues. The CDR3 sequence is CASREAGEREQYF. As DNA, the CDR3 is TGTGCCAGTAGAGAGGCCGGAGAACGCGAGCAGTACTTC.

The CDR3 loop reads CASSVQAELITDTQYF. The CDR3 DNA is TGTGCCAGCAGCGTCCAAGCGGAACTTATCACAGATACGCAGTATTTT. The V gene is TRBV7-8, the J gene TRBJ2-3, with D tentatively TRBD2 (5 bases). The CDR3 contains 16 residues. CDR1 and CDR2 from the germline V gene are SGHVS and FQNEAQ. V lost 5 bases and J 2 bases, leaving 17 bases between the germline ends.

The rearrangement uses TRBV5-1 and TRBJ1-2; D is perhaps TRBD1 (6 bases). The V and J ends lost 4 bases and 8 bases respectively, with 27 bases between them. There are 17 residues in the CDR3. Germline CDR1 reads SGHRS; CDR2 reads YFSETQ. The CDR3 protein is CASSPGGASTGLFGYTF. The CDR3 DNA reads as TGCGCCAGCAGCCCGGGGGGGGCCTCGACCGGTTTGTTCGGCTACACCTTC.

The chain joins TRBV5-1 to TRBJ2-7; 7 bases align to TRBD2. CDR3 length equals 15 residues. CDR1 SGHRS and CDR2 YFSETQ come from the germline V gene. After removal of 4 bases from V and 5 bases from J, the junction contained 12 bases not matched to a gene. CDR3 DNA sequence: TGCGCCAGCAGCCTGGTCGAGGAAGCGGGACACGAGCAGTACTTC. Amino acids: CASSLVEEAGHEQYF. Supplemented by reference TRBV5-1 and TRBJ2-7, the full variable domain reads KAGVTQTPRYLIKTRGQQVTLSCSPISGHRSVSWYQQTPGQGLQFLFEYFSETQRNKGNFPGRFSGRQFSNSRSEMNVSTLELGDSALYLCASSLVEEAGHEQYFGPGTRLTVT.

The J gene is TRBJ2-3, the V gene TRBV5-4; 7 bases align to TRBD1. The CDR3 extends over 17 amino acids. The germline V gene has CDR1 SGHNT and CDR2 YYREEE (reference sequence). V dropped 2 bases and J dropped 3; count of bases not matched to a gene: 12. The CDR3 is CASSFPGQRSSTDTQYF. The CDR3 coding sequence is TGTGCCAGCAGCTTTCCGGGACAGAGGAGTTCTACAGATACGCAGTATTTT. Full variable domain (outside the CDR3, taken from reference TRBV5-4 and TRBJ2-3): ETGVTQSPTHLIKTRGQQVTLRCSSQSGHNTVSWYQQALGQGPQFIFQYYREEENGRGNFPPRFSGLQFPNYSSELNVNALELDDSALYLCASSFPGQRSSTDTQYFGPGTRLTVL.

The V gene is TRBV4-1, the J gene TRBJ2-1; 13 nucleotides align to TRBD2. This CDR3 has 15 residues. V gave up 8 bases and J gave up 5 bases; unmatched junction bases: 6. CDR1 MGHRA and CDR2 YSYEKL come from the germline V gene. The CDR3 loop reads CASRGGLAGHNEQFF. In nucleotides, the CDR3 is TGCGCCAGCCGGGGGGGACTAGCGGGACACAATGAGCAGTTCTTC.

The chain is built from TRBV28 and TRBJ1-2; the D gene is possibly TRBD1 (5 bases). The germline V and J ends were trimmed by 5 bases and 1 base, with 23 bases remaining between them. Germline V gives CDR1 MDHEN, CDR2 SYDVKM. This CDR3 contains 18 residues. The CDR3, as DNA: TGTGCCAGCAGTAAGATGACAGTATATAGTCAAATTAACTATGGCTACACCTTC. Amino acid sequence: CASSKMTVYSQINYGYTF.

The chain combines TRBV29-1 with TRBJ2-2; 7 bases line up with TRBD2. From germline, CDR1 is SQVTM and CDR2 ANQGSEA. The CDR3 loop spans 16 amino acids. The V segment lost 5 bases and the J segment 5 bases; nucleotides outside the gene matches: 14. CDR3 bases: TGCAGCGTTAGGCCCGTGGGCGGGAGCGGGACCGGGGAGCTGTTTTTT. Translating gives CSVRPVGGSGTGELFF.

The J gene is TRBJ2-2, the V gene TRBV6-5; TRBD1 agrees at 10 bases. With V trimmed by 5 bases and J by 5 bases, 5 bases remained unmatched. The CDR3 loop spans 15 amino acids. CDR1 and CDR2 (germline): MNHEY, SVGAGI. CDR3 nucleotides: TGTGCCAGCAGTCGCCCGGGACAGGGGACCGGGGAGCTGTTTTTT. Translating it yields CASSRPGQGTGELFF.

The chain has TRBV29-1 and TRBJ2-4, with 7 nucleotides matching TRBD2. Per the germline V gene, CDR1 is SQVTM and CDR2 is ANQGSEA. There are 12 residues in the CDR3. Trimming cost V 3 bases and J 15 bases; bases outside gene matches: 11. The chain's CDR3 is CSVENAGRLRYF. The CDR3, as DNA: TGCAGCGTTGAGAATGCCGGGAGGTTACGGTACTTC.

The chain carries TRBV6-5 and TRBJ1-2; tentative D call: TRBD1 (6 bases). The CDR3 consists of 15 residues. Trimming pared 6 bases from V and 4 bases from J, leaving 18 bases between. The germline V gene has CDR1 MNHEY and CDR2 SVGAGI. CDR3 amino acids: CASRLNIGTSYGYTF. CDR3 in DNA: TGTGCCAGCAGACTAAACATCGGGACAAGCTATGGCTACACCTTC.

The chain is built from TRBV6-1 and TRBJ2-7; possibly TRBD1 for D (6 bases). Per germline, CDR1 MNHNS and CDR2 SASEGT. V was trimmed by 3 bases and J by 6 bases, leaving 15 bases between them. This CDR3 contains 14 residues. CDR3 region: CASSDRQVLGEQYF. CDR3 in DNA: TGTGCCAGCAGTGATAGACAGGTCCTCGGCGAGCAGTACTTC.